This T cell receptor beta chain was obtained from a study of radiotherapy plus CTLA-4 blockade in lung cancer. CDR3 length equals 13 residues. Per germline, CDR1 SNHLY and CDR2 FYNNEI. The V end was cut by 7 bases, the J end by 2 bases, with 11 bases between. The sample holds one count of this clone. Sequenced by immunoSEQ multiplex PCR; TCRdb stores in-frame clones only, minus some. The sample holds fewer than 65,000 clones, approximately 80% seen once. The material was peripheral blood, obtained from a patient treated with radiotherapy plus ipilimumab. This TCR was sampled from a human donor with non-small cell lung cancer whose response to radiotherapy plus ipilimumab could not be evaluated. This rearrangement joins TRBV2 to TRBJ2-5; maybe TRBD1 (6 bases). This CDR3 reads CASTGAFQETQYF. CDR3 nucleotides: TGTGCCAGCACAGGGGCCTTTCAAGAGACCCAGTACTTC.